Shown below are 3 T cell receptor beta chains from a single sample sequenced in a study of blood T cell repertoires in COVID-19. The repertoire was sequenced with immunoSEQ multiplex PCR; TCRdb's copy has only in-frame clones and lacks some. The sample yields about 390,000 clones, around 87% seen once. Sequencing was carried out using peripheral blood. The receptor set was obtained from a woman aged 60 to 75 with COVID-19, enrolled during active disease.

Here the CDR3 DNA reads TGTGCCAGCAGCTCCGGACTAGCGGGACCAGAGACCCAGTACTTC. It specifies CASSSGLAGPETQYF. The chain recombines TRBV3-1 (or the pseudogene TRBV3-2) with TRBJ2-5, with 12 positions matching TRBD2. V was clipped by 5 bases and J by 4 bases; unmatched bases: 5. Germline CDR1 is LGHDT and CDR2 is YNNKEL (reference sequence). CDR3 length equals 15 residues.

The CDR3, as DNA: TGTGCCAGCAGCTCCCGCCTGAGCGGGGGGGCGTTGGAGCAGTTCTTC. Residues: CASSSRLSGGALEQFF. The chain recombines TRBV6-2 or TRBV6-3 with TRBJ2-1, with TRBD2 identical over 10 bases. CDR1 MNHEY and CDR2 SVGEGT come from the germline V gene. The CDR3 runs 16 residues. Trimming cost V 6 bases and J 10 bases; bases outside gene matches: 15.

This chain uses TRBV7-3 with TRBJ2-1; the match to TRBD1 covers 8 bases. The CDR3 contains 14 residues. The V gene end was trimmed by 3 bases and the J gene end by 7 bases; junction bases not matched to a gene: 5. Per the germline V gene, CDR1 is SGHTA and CDR2 is FQGTGA. The CDR3 loop is CASSFGQGSNEQFF. The DNA for the CDR3 is TGTGCCAGCAGCTTCGGACAGGGTAGTAATGAGCAGTTCTTC.